This T cell receptor (beta chain) was retrieved from a study of cytomegalovirus exposure and HLA in healthy donors. Across the whole study: Most donors, just over 80% of a few hundred genotyped, fell in the Caucasian-associated ancestry cluster.

The primer mix had 60 Vbeta and 13 Jbeta primers. Assay used: immunoSEQ multiplex PCR; TCRdb lists only in-frame clones, some missing. In the table there are some 210,000 clones, 78% of which are singletons. The source material was PBMCs. This TCR was sampled from a male donor in good health and CMV-seronegative.

The CDR3 spells CASSGGNGRGLQETQYF. CDR3 nucleotides: TGTGCCAGCAGCGGGGGGAATGGACGGGGTCTCCAAGAGACCCAGTACTTC. J is TRBJ2-5 and V is TRBV5-4; maybe TRBD2 (6 bases). Germline CDR1 SGHNT, CDR2 YYREEE (reference sequence). Deletions cut 4 bases from V and 1 base from J, with 20 bases between. This CDR3 has 17 amino acids.